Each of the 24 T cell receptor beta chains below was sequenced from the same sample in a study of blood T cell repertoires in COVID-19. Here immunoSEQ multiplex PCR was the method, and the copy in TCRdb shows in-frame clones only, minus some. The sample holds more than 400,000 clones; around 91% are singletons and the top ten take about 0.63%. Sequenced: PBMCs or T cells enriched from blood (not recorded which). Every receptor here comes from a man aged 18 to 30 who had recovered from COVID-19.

CDR3 sequence (DNA): TGTGCCAGCGGGGGCGAGTCCGGGGAGCTGTTTTTT. Amino acid sequence: CASGGESGELFF. The genes are TRBV6-5 and TRBJ2-2; D is perhaps TRBD1 (6 bases). Trimming pared 8 bases from V and 6 bases from J, leaving 10 bases between. The CDR3 is made up of 12 amino acids. CDR1 is MNHEY and CDR2 is SVGAGI in the germline V gene.

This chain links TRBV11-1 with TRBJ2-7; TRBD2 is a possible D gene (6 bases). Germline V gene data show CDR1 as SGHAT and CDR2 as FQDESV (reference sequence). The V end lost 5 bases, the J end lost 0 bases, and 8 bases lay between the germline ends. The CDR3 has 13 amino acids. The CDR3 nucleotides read TGTGCCAGCAGCATGGAGGGCTCCTACGAGCAGTACTTC. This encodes CASSMEGSYEQYF.

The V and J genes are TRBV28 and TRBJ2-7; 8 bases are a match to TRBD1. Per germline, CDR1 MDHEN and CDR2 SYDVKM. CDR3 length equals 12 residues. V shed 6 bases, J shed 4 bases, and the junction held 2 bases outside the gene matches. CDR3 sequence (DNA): TGTGCCAGCAGACGACAGGGGTACGAGCAGTACTTC. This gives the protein CASRRQGYEQYF.

This CDR3 reads CASSPRSGGGSYEQYF. The CDR3 DNA follows: TGTGCCAGCTCACCACGGAGTGGGGGGGGTTCCTACGAGCAGTACTTC. The chain carries TRBV18 and TRBJ2-7; TRBD2 agrees at 7 bases. The CDR3 has 16 residues. The germline gives CDR1 KGHSH, CDR2 LQKENI. The junction had 7 bases not matched to a gene; V was cut back by 1 base and J by 1 base.

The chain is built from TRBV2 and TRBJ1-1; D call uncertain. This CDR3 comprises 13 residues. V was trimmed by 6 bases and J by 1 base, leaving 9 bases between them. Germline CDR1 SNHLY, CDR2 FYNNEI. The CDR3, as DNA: TGTGCCAGCAGCGTTTCGGGGAACACTGAAGCTTTCTTT. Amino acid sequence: CASSVSGNTEAFF. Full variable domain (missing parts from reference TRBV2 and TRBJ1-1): EPEVTQTPSHQVTQMGQEVILRCVPISNHLYFYWYRQILGQKVEFLVSFYNNEISEKSEIFDDQFSVERPDGSNFTLKIRSTKLEDSAMYFCASSVSGNTEAFFGQGTRLTVV.

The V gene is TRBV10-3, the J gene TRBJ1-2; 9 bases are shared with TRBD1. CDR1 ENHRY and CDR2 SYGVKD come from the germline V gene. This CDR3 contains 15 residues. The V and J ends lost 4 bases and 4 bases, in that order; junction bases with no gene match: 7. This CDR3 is CAISVDRGRGYGYTF. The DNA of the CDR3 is TGTGCCATCAGTGTGGACAGGGGAAGGGGCTATGGCTACACCTTC.

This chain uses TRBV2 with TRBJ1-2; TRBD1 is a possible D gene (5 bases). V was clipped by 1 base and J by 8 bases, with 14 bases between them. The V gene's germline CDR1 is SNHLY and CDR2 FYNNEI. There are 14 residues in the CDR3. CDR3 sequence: CASSEDLGLRGYTF. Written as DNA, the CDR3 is TGTGCCAGCAGTGAAGATTTGGGGCTTCGGGGCTACACCTTC.

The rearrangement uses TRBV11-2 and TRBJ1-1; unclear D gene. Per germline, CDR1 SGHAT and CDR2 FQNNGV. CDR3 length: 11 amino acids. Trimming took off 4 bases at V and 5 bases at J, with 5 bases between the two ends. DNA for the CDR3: TGTGCCAGCAGCTCACTTACTGAAGCTTTCTTT. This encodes CASSSLTEAFF.

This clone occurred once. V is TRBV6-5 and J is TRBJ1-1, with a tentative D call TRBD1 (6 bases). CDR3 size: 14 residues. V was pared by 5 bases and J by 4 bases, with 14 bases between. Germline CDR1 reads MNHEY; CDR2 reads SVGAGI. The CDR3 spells CASSRGGWVTEAFF. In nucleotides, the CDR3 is TGTGCCAGCAGTAGGGGGGGTTGGGTCACTGAAGCTTTCTTT.

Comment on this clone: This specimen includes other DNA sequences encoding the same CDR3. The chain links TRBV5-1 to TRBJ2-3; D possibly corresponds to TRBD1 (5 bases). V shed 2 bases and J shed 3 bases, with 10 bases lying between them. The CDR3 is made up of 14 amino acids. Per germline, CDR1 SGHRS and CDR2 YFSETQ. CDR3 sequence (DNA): TGCGCCAGCAGCTTTGGTGGGGCAACAGATACGCAGTATTTT. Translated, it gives CASSFGGATDTQYF.

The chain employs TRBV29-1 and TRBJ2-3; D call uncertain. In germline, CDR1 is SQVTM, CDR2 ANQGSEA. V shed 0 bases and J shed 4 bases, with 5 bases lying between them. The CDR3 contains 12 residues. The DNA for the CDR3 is TGCAGCGTTGAAGATCTTGCAGATACGCAGTATTTT. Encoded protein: CSVEDLADTQYF.

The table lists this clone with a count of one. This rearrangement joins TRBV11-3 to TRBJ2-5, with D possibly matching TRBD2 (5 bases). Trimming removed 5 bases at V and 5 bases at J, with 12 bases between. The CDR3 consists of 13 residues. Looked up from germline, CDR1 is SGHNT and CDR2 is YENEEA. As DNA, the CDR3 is TGTGCCAGCAGCCGTTATGGAGGCGAGACCCAGTACTTC. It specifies CASSRYGGETQYF.

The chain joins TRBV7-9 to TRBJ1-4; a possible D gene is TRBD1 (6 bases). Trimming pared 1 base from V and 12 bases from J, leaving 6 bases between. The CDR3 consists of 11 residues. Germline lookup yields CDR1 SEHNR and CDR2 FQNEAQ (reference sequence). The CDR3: CASSLEGELFF. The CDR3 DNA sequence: TGTGCCAGCAGCTTAGAGGGGGAACTGTTTTTT.

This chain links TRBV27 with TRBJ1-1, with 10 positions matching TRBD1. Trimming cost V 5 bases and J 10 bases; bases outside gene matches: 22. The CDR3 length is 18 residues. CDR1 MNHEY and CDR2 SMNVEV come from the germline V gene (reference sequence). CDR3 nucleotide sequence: TGTGCCAGCAGTAACGGTTTCAGTGACAGGGGGCGAGGAGGGAGAGCTTTCTTT. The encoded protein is CASSNGFSDRGRGGRAFF.

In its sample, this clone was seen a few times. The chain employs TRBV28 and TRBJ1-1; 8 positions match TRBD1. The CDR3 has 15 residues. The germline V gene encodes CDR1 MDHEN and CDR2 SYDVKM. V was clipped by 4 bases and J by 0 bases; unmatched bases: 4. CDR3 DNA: TGTGCCAGCAGTTCGACAGGGGACATGAACACTGAAGCTTTCTTT. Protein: CASSSTGDMNTEAFF.

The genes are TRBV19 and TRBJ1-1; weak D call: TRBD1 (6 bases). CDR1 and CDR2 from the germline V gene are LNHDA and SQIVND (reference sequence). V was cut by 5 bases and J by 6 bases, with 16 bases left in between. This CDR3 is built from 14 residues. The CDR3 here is CASSPPTGGSEAFF. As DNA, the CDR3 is TGTGCCAGTAGTCCACCCACGGGGGGCTCTGAAGCTTTCTTT. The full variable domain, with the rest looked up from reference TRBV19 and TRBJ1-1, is DGGITQSPKYLFRKEGQNVTLSCEQNLNHDAMYWYRQDPGQGLRLIYYSQIVNDFQKGDIAEGYSVSREKKESFPLTVTSAQKNPTAFYLCASSPPTGGSEAFFGQGTRLTVV.

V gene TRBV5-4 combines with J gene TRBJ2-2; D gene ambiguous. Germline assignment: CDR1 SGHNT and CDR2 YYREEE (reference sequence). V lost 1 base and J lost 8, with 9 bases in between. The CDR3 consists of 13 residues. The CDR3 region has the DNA TGTGCCAGCAGCTTGTTATCCGTGGGGGAGCTGTTTTTT. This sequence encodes CASSLLSVGELFF.

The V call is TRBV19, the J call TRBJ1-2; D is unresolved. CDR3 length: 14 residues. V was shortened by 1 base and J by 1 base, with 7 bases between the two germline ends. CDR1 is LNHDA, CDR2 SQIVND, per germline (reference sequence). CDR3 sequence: CASSIGGVNYGYTF. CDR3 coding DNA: TGTGCCAGTAGTATAGGAGGAGTTAACTATGGCTACACCTTC. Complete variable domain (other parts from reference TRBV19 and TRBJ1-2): DGGITQSPKYLFRKEGQNVTLSCEQNLNHDAMYWYRQDPGQGLRLIYYSQIVNDFQKGDIAEGYSVSREKKESFPLTVTSAQKNPTAFYLCASSIGGVNYGYTFGSGTRLTVV.

CDR3 nucleotide sequence: TGTGCCTGGAGTTGGCGACAGGGGGACGTCAACGTCCTGACTTTC. Residues: CAWSWRQGDVNVLTF. This sequence joins TRBV30 and TRBJ2-6; TRBD1 matches at 9 bases. The ends lost 2 bases at V and 9 bases at J; junction bases unmatched: 8. In germline, CDR1 is GTSNPN, CDR2 SVGIG (reference sequence). This CDR3 region has 15 residues. Complete variable domain (other parts from reference TRBV30 and TRBJ2-6): SQTIHQWPATLVQPVGSPLSLECTVEGTSNPNLYWYRQAAGRGLQLLFYSVGIGQISSEVPQNLSASRPQDRQFILSSKKLLLSDSGFYLCAWSWRQGDVNVLTFGAGSRLTVL.

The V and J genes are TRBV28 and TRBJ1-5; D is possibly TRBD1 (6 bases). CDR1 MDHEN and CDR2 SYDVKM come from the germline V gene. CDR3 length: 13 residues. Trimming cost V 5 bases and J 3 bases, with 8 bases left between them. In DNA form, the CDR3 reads TGTGCCAGCAGTACAGGGTTCAATCAGCCCCAGCATTTT. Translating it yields CASSTGFNQPQHF.

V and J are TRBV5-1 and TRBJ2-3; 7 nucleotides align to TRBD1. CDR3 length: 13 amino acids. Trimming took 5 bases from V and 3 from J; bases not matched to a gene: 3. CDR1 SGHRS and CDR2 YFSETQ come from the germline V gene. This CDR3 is CASRQGETDTQYF. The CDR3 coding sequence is TGCGCCAGCAGGCAGGGGGAGACAGATACGCAGTATTTT.

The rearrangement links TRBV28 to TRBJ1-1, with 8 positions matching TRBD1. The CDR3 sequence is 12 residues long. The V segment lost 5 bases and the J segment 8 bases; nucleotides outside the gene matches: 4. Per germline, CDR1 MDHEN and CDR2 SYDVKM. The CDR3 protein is CASSPWTGEAFF. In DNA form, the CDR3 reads TGTGCCAGCAGTCCTTGGACAGGGGAAGCTTTCTTT.

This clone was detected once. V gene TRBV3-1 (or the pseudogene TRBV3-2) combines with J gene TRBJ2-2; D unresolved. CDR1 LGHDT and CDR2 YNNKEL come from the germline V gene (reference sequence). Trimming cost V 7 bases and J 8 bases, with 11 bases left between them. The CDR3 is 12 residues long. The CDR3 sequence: CASMGSLGELFF. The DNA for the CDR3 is TGTGCCAGCATGGGCAGTTTGGGGGAGCTGTTTTTT.

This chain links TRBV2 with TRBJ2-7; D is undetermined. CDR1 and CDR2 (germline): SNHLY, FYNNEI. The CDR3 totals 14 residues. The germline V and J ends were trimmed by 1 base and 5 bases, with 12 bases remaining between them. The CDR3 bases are TGTGCCAGCAGTGAAGATGGTAGCCGAGACGAGCAGTACTTC. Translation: CASSEDGSRDEQYF.